This T cell receptor (beta chain) appears in the sequencing data of a study of blood T cell repertoires in COVID-19. Study context: Acute-phase and convalescent COVID-19 samples originated in the United States, Italy and Spain. PBMCs, B-cell-depleted T cells, or T cells were the source of the cDNA or gDNA that made up the material.

CDR1 and CDR2 (germline): KGHDR, SFDVKD. This CDR3 has 17 amino acids. Unmatched junction bases numbered 8, after V lost 2 bases and J lost 5 bases. Authors' data handling: Amplification of reference gene primers was used by the study to estimate nucleated cell counts. Data came from immunoSEQ multiplex PCR; TCRdb stores just in-frame clones and leaves some out. That table is the source of V, J and clone size, and D and trimming were worked out from the DNA. This table has about 350,000 clones, 89% appearing once. While infection was still active, Seattle patients were enrolled and then followed longitudinally.

The V gene is TRBV24-1, the J gene TRBJ2-1; 10 bases agree with TRBD2. Sequencing used peripheral blood. The TCR sequence derives from a woman in her fifties or sixties with COVID-19, enrolled during active disease. The CDR3 DNA sequence: TGTGCCACCAGTGATTCTAAAAGCGGGGGGGCTCACAATGAGCAGTTCTTC. It encodes CATSDSKSGGAHNEQFF.